The rows below give T cell receptor beta chains drawn from one sample of a study of T-cell reconstitution after alpha-beta-depleted transplantation in children. TCRdb redid the calling of the PCR reads with MiXCR, one entry per CDR3 protein. This repertoire shows 450,000 to 600,000 distinct CDR3 sequences, 10% to 15% found once; its top ten account for approximately 2%. Sequencing was performed on PBMCs, mostly from graft donor cells, taken 360 days after TCRalphabeta/CD19-depleted stem cell transplant. Receptors were obtained from a male patient younger than 18 who had a stem cell transplant for acute myeloid leukemia, so the T cells may come from the graft donor. Both conserved end residues are part of each CDR3. The D gene is left open where the match is weak. Only some rows state a clone size, as once, few, many or a class for expanded clones.

cdr3_nt	cdr3_aa	d_call	v_call	j_call	clone_size
TGTGCCAGCAGTACCACCGAAGAAGGCTACACCTTC	CASSTTEEGYTF	NA	TRBV12-3/TRBV12-4	TRBJ1-2	few
TGTGCCAGCAGTACATTCCCCGGGACAAAGACTGAAGCTTTCTTT	CASSTFPGTKTEAFF	NA	TRBV28	TRBJ1-1	NA
TGTGCCAGCAGTTACTCGTTAGCGGCAGTACGTAACAATGAGCAGTTCTTC	CASSYSLAAVRNNEQFF	NA	TRBV6-5	TRBJ2-1	few
TGCGCCAGCAGTCGAATACTAGCGGTGATGGAGCAGTACTTC	CASSRILAVMEQYF	TRBD2	TRBV4-3	TRBJ2-7	NA
TGTGCCAGCAGTTACTCGCGGGACCGCACCTACGAGCAGTACTTC	CASSYSRDRTYEQYF	NA	TRBV6-5	TRBJ2-7	many
TGCAGCGGCCGACTAGCGGGAGAATGGAGGGAGACCCAGTACTTC	CSGRLAGEWRETQYF	TRBD2	TRBV29-1	TRBJ2-5	many
TGCAGTGCTAGACCCGAATCCGGTCCCCTCCCTCTCTACAATGAGCAGTTCTTC	CSARPESGPLPLYNEQFF	NA	TRBV20-1	TRBJ2-1	NA
TGTGCCATCAGTGAGTCTAAGGGGCAGAGAAACATTCAGTACTTC	CAISESKGQRNIQYF	NA	TRBV10-3	TRBJ2-4	many
TGTGCCAGCAGTTTAAGCTGGGGGCGGGGGACTTACAATGAGCAGTTCTTC	CASSLSWGRGTYNEQFF	NA	TRBV25-1	TRBJ2-1	NA
TGTGCCACCAGCAGAGATATCGCGGGAGCTGGCAATGAGCAGTTCTTC	CATSRDIAGAGNEQFF	TRBD2	TRBV15	TRBJ2-1	few
TGTGCCAGCAGTTTTCGGAGGGACAGGGGGGGCGATGAGCAGTTCTTC	CASSFRRDRGGDEQFF	TRBD1	TRBV28	TRBJ2-1	few
TGTGCCAGCAGCTTGGTGGGGCCCCCCTTCGGGCAGTACTTC	CASSLVGPPFGQYF	NA	TRBV5-5	TRBJ2-7	NA
TGTGCCAGCAGCATTGCCGGGACTAGTAAGGGCGAGCAGTTCTTC	CASSIAGTSKGEQFF	TRBD2	TRBV7-9	TRBJ2-1	few
TGTGCCAGCAGTTCCCTGCTGCGGGAGGGGGACAATGAGCAGTTCTTC	CASSSLLREGDNEQFF	TRBD2	TRBV6-2/TRBV6-3	TRBJ2-1	NA
TGCGCCAGCAGCCGGATAGAAACCGGGGAGCTGTTTTTT	CASSRIETGELFF	NA	TRBV4-3	TRBJ2-2	NA
TGTGCCAGCAGTTACGCCGGTCTAGCGGGAGAAAACTACGAGCAGTACTTC	CASSYAGLAGENYEQYF	TRBD2	TRBV6-5	TRBJ2-7	few
TGTGCCACCAGTGCCTTCGACAGGGGCCTTAAAGAGACCCAGTACTTC	CATSAFDRGLKETQYF	TRBD1	TRBV24-1	TRBJ2-5	few
TGCGCCAGCAGCCAAGAAAAGGGGTGGGAGACCCAGTACTTC	CASSQEKGWETQYF	NA	TRBV4-3	TRBJ2-5	many
TGCGCCAGCAGCTTGCTGACTAGCGGGGCGGAGAATGAGCAGTTCTTC	CASSLLTSGAENEQFF	TRBD2	TRBV5-1	TRBJ2-1	many
TGCGCCAGCAGCTTGAGCAGCGGGAGGGAATACGAGCAGTACTTC	CASSLSSGREYEQYF	TRBD2	TRBV5-1	TRBJ2-7	NA
TGTGCCAGCAGTTTAGACCTCGGGGACAACTCCTACGAGCAGTACTTC	CASSLDLGDNSYEQYF	NA	TRBV12-3/TRBV12-4	TRBJ2-7	NA
TGCAGCGTTCGGGGGCGGTTCCAAGAGACCCAGTACTTC	CSVRGRFQETQYF	NA	TRBV29-1	TRBJ2-5	many
TGTGCCAGCACTAAAACCTGGCTAGCCAAAAACATTCAGTACTTC	CASTKTWLAKNIQYF	NA	TRBV28	TRBJ2-4	NA
TGCAGTGCTAGAGGGCTAACATCGGTCTACGAGCAGTACTTC	CSARGLTSVYEQYF	NA	TRBV20-1	TRBJ2-7	NA
TGTGCCAGCAGCTTACATGGTTCGGTCGTGAGGGGATACACAGATACGCAGTATTTT	CASSLHGSVVRGYTDTQYF	NA	TRBV7-3	TRBJ2-3	NA
TGCGCCAGCAGCTTGGGGGACAGGGGGCATGAGACCCAGTACTTC	CASSLGDRGHETQYF	TRBD1	TRBV5-1	TRBJ2-5	NA
TGCGCCAGCAGCTTACTAGCGGGAGAATCAGATACGCAGTATTTT	CASSLLAGESDTQYF	TRBD2	TRBV5-1	TRBJ2-3	NA
TGCGCCAGCAGCTTGGTTACTAGCGGGAACACCGGGGAGCTGTTTTTT	CASSLVTSGNTGELFF	TRBD2	TRBV5-1	TRBJ2-2	NA
TGTGCCAGCAGTTTAGTTCTGGGGAGGGATCAGCCCCAGCATTTT	CASSLVLGRDQPQHF	NA	TRBV27	TRBJ1-5	few
TGTGCCAGCAGACCGGGACTAGCGGGACCTCTCTACGAGCAGTACTTC	CASRPGLAGPLYEQYF	TRBD2	TRBV28	TRBJ2-7	few
TGTGCCAGCAGTTTGGGCAGCTACGAGCAGTACTTC	CASSLGSYEQYF	NA	TRBV28	TRBJ2-7	many
TGTGCCAGCAGCTTAGCTCGAAGGCCTAGCGGAGGCACAGATACGCAGTATTTT	CASSLARRPSGGTDTQYF	TRBD2	TRBV7-6	TRBJ2-3	few
TGTGCCAGCAGTTCGGCTGAGGCCTACGAGCAGTACTTC	CASSSAEAYEQYF	NA	TRBV12-3/TRBV12-4	TRBJ2-7	many
TGTGCCAGCAGCTTCAGGGGGCAAGATGAGCAGTTCTTC	CASSFRGQDEQFF	TRBD1	TRBV11-3	TRBJ2-1	many
TGTGCCAGCAGTTTAGAGGGAGACAGGCCTTATGGGCCCCAGCATTTT	CASSLEGDRPYGPQHF	NA	TRBV28	TRBJ1-5	many
TGCGCCAGCAGCCAAGATGCGGGAGGTGGTTGGGAGACCCAGTACTTC	CASSQDAGGGWETQYF	TRBD2	TRBV4-3	TRBJ2-5	few
TGTGCCAGCACTTTGGACCCGACTACCTACGAGCAGTACTTC	CASTLDPTTYEQYF	NA	TRBV12-3/TRBV12-4	TRBJ2-7	many
TGTGCCAGCAGCCAACGGACTAGCGCGACCGGGGAGCTGTTTTTT	CASSQRTSATGELFF	TRBD2	TRBV7-2	TRBJ2-2	NA
TGTGCCAGCAGTTTCTCAGGGGCTAGCACTGAAGCTTTCTTT	CASSFSGASTEAFF	NA	TRBV28	TRBJ1-1	few
TGTGCCACCAGTGATTTGGGCAGCTATGGCTACACCTTC	CATSDLGSYGYTF	NA	TRBV24-1	TRBJ1-2	few
TGTGCCAGCAGTTACGAGGGTTCAGGGGCCAACGTCCTGACTTTC	CASSYEGSGANVLTF	NA	TRBV6-5	TRBJ2-6	NA
TGTGCCAGCAGCGGTCTGGACAACCCATACTACAATGAGCAGTTCTTC	CASSGLDNPYYNEQFF	NA	TRBV9	TRBJ2-1	few
TGTGCCAGCATCTCCCCCGATAGCGGTTCCTACAATGAGCAGTTCTTC	CASISPDSGSYNEQFF	NA	TRBV28	TRBJ2-1	many
TGTGCCAGCAGTTACTCTTGGGACGAGCAGTACTTC	CASSYSWDEQYF	NA	TRBV6-2/TRBV6-3	TRBJ2-7	NA
TGTGCCAGCAGCTCCCGACTAGCGGCGAACACCGGGGAGCTGTTTTTT	CASSSRLAANTGELFF	TRBD2	TRBV11-2	TRBJ2-2	NA
TGCGCCAGCAGCCAAGGGCTGGGGGGGTCCACAGATACGCAGTATTTT	CASSQGLGGSTDTQYF	TRBD2	TRBV4-3	TRBJ2-3	NA
TGCAGTGCTTGGGGGTTCCAAGAGACCCAGTACTTC	CSAWGFQETQYF	NA	TRBV20-1	TRBJ2-5	NA
TGTGCCACCAGCAGTAGCGGTATCCAAGAGACCCAGTACTTC	CATSSSGIQETQYF	NA	TRBV15	TRBJ2-5	many
TGCAGCGTTGAGGTGGCTAGCGGGAGGAGGAAAGGGGAGACCCAGTACTTC	CSVEVASGRRKGETQYF	TRBD2	TRBV29-1	TRBJ2-5	NA
TGTTTGATGCTAGCGGGAGAGGCCGGGGAGCTGTTTTTT	CLMLAGEAGELFF	TRBD2	TRBV7-8	TRBJ2-2	few
TGTGCCAGCAGCGGACAGGGGATAGCGAATGAGCAGTTCTTC	CASSGQGIANEQFF	TRBD1	TRBV12-3/TRBV12-4	TRBJ2-1	many
TGTGCCAGCAGCTTAAGGGGACTAGCGGGAGAGAATGAGCAGTTCTTC	CASSLRGLAGENEQFF	TRBD2	TRBV7-2	TRBJ2-1	few